This T cell receptor beta chain was retrieved from a study of T cells in Graves' hyperthyroidism and ophthalmopathy (dated by TCRdb to 2018 to 2020). About the full investigation: Peripheral blood was sampled at the time of initial diagnosis, prior to any treatment. To identify distinguishing TCR V-J signatures, a discovery cohort of around 100 patients was used, comprising some 45 with Graves' ophthalmopathy and around 57 with stable Graves' hyperthyroidism. Whether ophthalmopathy could be predicted prospectively was tested in an independent validation cohort made up of fewer than 20 hyperthyroidism patients plus 17 patients who later progressed to ophthalmopathy. For training and testing, the approximately 92 patients in the discovery cohort were randomly divided in a 7:3 ratio. The study also compared thyroid tissue and blood T-cell repertoires from five or six Graves' hyperthyroidism patients. After sampling, hyperthyroidism patients received methimazole starting at 30 mg daily, and ophthalmopathy patients received high-dose intravenous methylprednisolone. TCR Vbeta CDR3 sequencing of 120 to 150 peripheral blood samples (over 40 ophthalmopathy, some 75 hyperthyroidism and around 17 progressor patients) is reported in the paper.

The TCR beta CDR3 regions were amplified from RNA transcripts. The TCR CDR3 was subjected to a first round of RT-PCR using the HTBI primer set and the Qiagen OneStep RT-PCR kit. Libraries were constructed in a second round of multiplex PCR, after which size selection and purification were performed. Sequencing of the libraries was done on an Illumina HiSeq2000 using paired-end 100 bp reads. The authors' pipeline ran thus. Raw data were processed with SOAPnuke, discarding reads with adapters, uncalled bases, mean Phred below 15, or no exact constant-primer or identifier match. High-quality paired reads were merged with COPE v1.2.5, and unique nucleotide sequences were defined as clonotypes. MiTCR v1.1 was used to align the clonotypes against IMGT TRBV, TRBD and TRBJ reference segments. Analysis was restricted to V-J combinations with a frequency above 0.0001, which covered roughly 99% of repertoires. A TCS score was defined as the ratio of F50 (clonal expansion) to E x V (chaos), with BLOSUM62-based TCRdist applied between CDR3 peptides within each V-J. Welch's t-statistics and random forest reduced around 550 V-J features to around 14, which were used in a naive Bayes classifier (R e1071). The public reads were reprocessed in TCRdb via fastp at Q25 and MiXCR, keeping in-frame beta chains. Each CDR3 protein gets just one entry, which takes the most common genes and DNA from the rows behind it. The V and J calls, along with clone size, are taken from TCRdb and not from the paper's own processing. The sample records hundreds of thousands of distinct CDR3 sequences, 18% of which are singletons. The ten largest clonotypes hold approximately 16% of the sample.

The hyperthyroidism patients were between 18 and 65 years old and newly diagnosed, with a disease duration of less than 2 months. Patients with uncontrolled infections, other autoimmune diseases, pregnancy or lactation were excluded. Clinical symptoms, serum thyroxine and TRAb, thyroid ultrasound, and orbital computed tomography formed the basis for the diagnoses. For progressor patients, blood was drawn at the first diagnosis of hyperthyroidism, before any ophthalmopathy symptoms had appeared. Ficoll-Paque density gradient centrifugation was used to isolate PBMCs from approximately 11 ml of fresh peripheral blood. Patients classed as progressors first received a Graves' hyperthyroidism diagnosis and then went on to develop ophthalmopathy during follow-up. Trizol reagent was used to extract total RNA, and RNA quality was then checked on an Agilent 2100 Bioanalyzer. The CDR3 runs 17 amino acids, cysteine and phenylalanine included. Only the CDR3 region is kept as DNA, spanning 51 bases read in frame from base 1. From a lookup of the germline V gene, CDR1 and CDR2 are KGHSH and LQKENI.

This clonotype has just a few counts. Its target antigen remains unknown. A read error may produce the germline difference seen at one junction end. The investigation overall reported the following: Most expanded thyroid clonotypes (frequency above 0.001) were also detected in blood, a finding suggesting that blood repertoires may reflect thyroid immune responses. No statistical method was used to set the sample size in advance, and investigators knew the group allocation. Ophthalmopathy was separated from stable hyperthyroidism by a 13 V-J signature model, with over 85% sensitivity and roughly 84% specificity obtained in cross-validation and 80%/75% obtained in testing. In validation, progression to ophthalmopathy was predicted by the model with 70.59% sensitivity and roughly 76% specificity, a median of about 6.4 months before onset.

Input material: blood. The receptor was derived from a woman aged 45 to 65 with Graves' hyperthyroidism that later progressed to Graves' ophthalmopathy. The sequence joins TRBV18 to TRBJ2-7, with the D segment identity uncertain. The CDR3 protein sequence reads: CAGSPPVSLTAGYEQYF. The DNA sequence reads TGTGCCGGCTCACCACCGGTCTCTTTGACGGCCGGATACGAGCAGTACTTC.